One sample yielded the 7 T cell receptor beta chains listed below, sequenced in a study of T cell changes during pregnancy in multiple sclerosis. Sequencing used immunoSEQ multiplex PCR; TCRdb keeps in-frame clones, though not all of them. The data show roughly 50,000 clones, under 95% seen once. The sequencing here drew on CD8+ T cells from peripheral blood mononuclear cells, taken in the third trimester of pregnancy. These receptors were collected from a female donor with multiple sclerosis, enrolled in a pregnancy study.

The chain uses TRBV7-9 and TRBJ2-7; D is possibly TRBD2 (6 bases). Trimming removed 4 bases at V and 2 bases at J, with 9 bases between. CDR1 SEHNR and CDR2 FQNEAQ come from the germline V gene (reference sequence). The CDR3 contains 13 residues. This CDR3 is CASSSPGAYEQYF. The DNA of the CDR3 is TGTGCCAGCAGCTCACCGGGGGCCTACGAGCAGTACTTC.

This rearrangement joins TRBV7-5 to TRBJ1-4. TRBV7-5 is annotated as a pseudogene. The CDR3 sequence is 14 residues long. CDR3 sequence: CVRASVRTNEKLFF. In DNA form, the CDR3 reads TGTGTCAGAGCTAGCGTACGCACTAATGAAAAACTGTTTTTT.

The CDR3 coding sequence is TGTGCCAGCAGCCAAGATCCGGGATCCCGCTACACCTTC. Translating gives CASSQDPGSRYTF. The chain links TRBV14 to TRBJ1-2, with unresolved D. Germline CDR1 reads SGHDN; CDR2 reads FVKESK. The CDR3 sequence is 13 residues long. The V gene lost 0 bases and the J gene lost 9 bases, with 11 bases spanning the gap.

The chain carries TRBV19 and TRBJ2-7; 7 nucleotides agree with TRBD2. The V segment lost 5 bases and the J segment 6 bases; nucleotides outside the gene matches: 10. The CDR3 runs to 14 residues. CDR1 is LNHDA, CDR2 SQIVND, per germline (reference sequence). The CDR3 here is CASSPGQGGVEQYF. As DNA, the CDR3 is TGTGCCAGTAGTCCGGGGCAGGGAGGGGTCGAGCAGTACTTC. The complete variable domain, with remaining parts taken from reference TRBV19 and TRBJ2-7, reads DGGITQSPKYLFRKEGQNVTLSCEQNLNHDAMYWYRQDPGQGLRLIYYSQIVNDFQKGDIAEGYSVSREKKESFPLTVTSAQKNPTAFYLCASSPGQGGVEQYFGPGTRLTVT.

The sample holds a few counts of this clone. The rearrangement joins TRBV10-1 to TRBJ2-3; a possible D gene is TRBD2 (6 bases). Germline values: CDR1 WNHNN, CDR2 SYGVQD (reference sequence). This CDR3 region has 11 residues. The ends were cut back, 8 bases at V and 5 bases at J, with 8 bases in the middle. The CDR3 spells CASRAGDTQYF. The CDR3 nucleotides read TGCGCCAGCCGAGCGGGAGATACGCAGTATTTT.

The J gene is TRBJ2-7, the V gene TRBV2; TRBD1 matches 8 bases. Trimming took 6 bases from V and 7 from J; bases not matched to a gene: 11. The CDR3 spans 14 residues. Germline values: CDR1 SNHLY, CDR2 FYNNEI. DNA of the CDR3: TGTGCCAGCAGCCCCCCGCAGGGGGCGACTGAGCAGTACTTC. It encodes CASSPPQGATEQYF.

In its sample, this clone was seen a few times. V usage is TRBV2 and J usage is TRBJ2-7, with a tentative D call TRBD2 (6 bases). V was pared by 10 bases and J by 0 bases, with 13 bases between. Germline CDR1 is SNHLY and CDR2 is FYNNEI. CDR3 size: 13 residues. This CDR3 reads CAISHGSSYEQYF. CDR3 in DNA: TGTGCCATCTCTCACGGGAGCTCCTACGAGCAGTACTTC.